This T cell receptor (beta chain) came from a study of cytomegalovirus exposure and HLA in healthy donors. About the research overall: Earlier, some 180 million T cells were analyzed, and 117 million unique TCR beta sequences were found among them. When fewer than 500 donors were genotyped, approximately 81% of them were found to fall in the Caucasian-associated ancestry cluster. General study points: Available immune exposure information was restricted to CMV serostatus only.

Concerning this clone itself: Its specificity is not known.

The CDR3 totals 14 residues. Germline CDR1 reads SNHLY; CDR2 reads FYNNEI. The ends lost 4 bases at V and 6 bases at J; junction bases unmatched: 8. A multiplex PCR was run with 60 Vbeta primers and 13 Jbeta primers. TCRdb's copy holds only in-frame clones and misses some; the assay was immunoSEQ multiplex PCR. The data show fewer than 150,000 clones, roughly 80% seen once. The sequenced sample was PBMCs. The chain has TRBV2 and TRBJ2-7; 8 bases match TRBD2. The sequence was collected from a man aged 40-55 years in good health and CMV-seropositive. CDR3 loop: CASSVKRELGEQYF. For the CDR3, the DNA is TGTGCCAGCAGTGTAAAGCGGGAGTTGGGCGAGCAGTACTTC.